The next 3 T cell receptor beta chains were all read from a single sample in a study of identical twins. TCRdb processed the 5' RACE reads anew with MiXCR; each CDR3 protein has one entry. The sample carries around 340,000 distinct CDR3 sequences, 10% to 15% recorded once. The sample also formed part of further work on yellow fever vaccine responses in identical twins.

Specimen: CD8+ T cells sorted from blood. These receptors were taken from a woman aged 18-29 years in good health.

Points on this clonotype: Germline is not matched at one junction end, which may reflect a read error. The V call is TRBV12-3 or TRBV12-4, the J call TRBJ2-2; TRBD1 might be the D (6 bases). This CDR3 is built from 18 residues. CDR3 in amino acids: CASCLMSGQTHDTGELFF. CDR3 bases: TGTGCCAGCTGTTTAATGAGTGGACAGACCCATGACACCGGGGAGCTGTTTTTT.

The rearrangement links TRBV7-9 to TRBJ2-1, with 7 bases that match TRBD2. With 5 bases clipped from V and 0 bases from J, the junction kept 7 bases outside the gene matches. The CDR3 contains 16 residues. Germline-derived CDR1 and CDR2 are SEHNR and FQNEAQ (reference sequence). The CDR3 DNA reads TGTGCCAGCAGCGGTCTGCGGGGGAGCTCCTACAATGAGCAGTTCTTC. The encoded protein is CASSGLRGSSYNEQFF.

The rearrangement links TRBV11-2 to TRBJ2-5; no clear D. This CDR3 is 16 amino acids long. Per the germline V gene, CDR1 is SGHAT and CDR2 is FQNNGV. V was clipped by 1 base and J by 3 bases, with 15 bases between them. The CDR3 region has the DNA TGTGCCAGCAGCTTAGTTCTAGAATTGGGTAAAGAGACCCAGTACTTC. Encoded protein: CASSLVLELGKETQYF.